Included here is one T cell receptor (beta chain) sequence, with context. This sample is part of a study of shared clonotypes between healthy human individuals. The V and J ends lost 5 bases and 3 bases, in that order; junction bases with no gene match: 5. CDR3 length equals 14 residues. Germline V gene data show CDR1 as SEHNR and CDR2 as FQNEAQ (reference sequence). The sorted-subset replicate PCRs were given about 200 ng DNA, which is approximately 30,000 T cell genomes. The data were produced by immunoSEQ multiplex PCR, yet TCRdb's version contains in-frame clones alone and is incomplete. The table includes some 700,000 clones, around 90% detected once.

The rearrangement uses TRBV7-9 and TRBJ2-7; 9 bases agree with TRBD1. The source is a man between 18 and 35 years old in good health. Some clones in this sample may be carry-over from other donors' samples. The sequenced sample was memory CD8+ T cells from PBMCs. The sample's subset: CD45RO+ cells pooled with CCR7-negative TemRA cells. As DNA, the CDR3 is TGTGCCAGCAGCCCGGGACAGGGATTCTACGAGCAGTACTTC. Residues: CASSPGQGFYEQYF. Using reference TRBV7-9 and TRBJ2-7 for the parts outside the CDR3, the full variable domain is DTGVSQNPRHKITKRGQNVTFRCDPISEHNRLYWYRQTLGQGPEFLTYFQNEAQLEKSRLLSDRFSAERPKGSFSTLEIQRTEQGDSAMYLCASSPGQGFYEQYFGPGTRLTVT.